This TCR beta chain was retrieved from a study of T cells in Graves' hyperthyroidism and ophthalmopathy. From RNA transcripts, TCR beta CDR3 regions were amplified. A first-round RT-PCR of the TCR CDR3 used the HTBI primer set. TCRdb recomputed calls from the multiplex PCR reads with MiXCR, one row per CDR3 protein. This table holds hundreds of thousands of distinct CDR3 sequences, approximately 44% found once. Trimming pared 4 bases from V and 10 bases from J, leaving 20 bases between. Germline assignment: CDR1 SQVTM and CDR2 ANQGSEA. The CDR3 extends over 14 amino acids. This TCR was recovered from a woman under 30 with Graves' hyperthyroidism. Sequences were obtained from peripheral blood or thyroid tissue (not recorded which). This sequence joins TRBV29-1 and TRBJ1-5; D ambiguous. The CDR3 sequence is CSVVKYQSSGPQHF. The CDR3 DNA reads as TGCAGCGTTGTAAAGTACCAAAGCTCCGGACCCCAGCATTTT.